Included here is one T cell receptor beta chain sequence, with context. This clonotype came up a few times. Its antigen has not been determined. Base qualities are not provided; no much larger clone lies one nucleotide away. Sequencing used an Illumina NovaSeq 6000. TCRalpha and TCRbeta cDNA libraries were constructed by 5'RACE with constant-segment primers, with sample barcodes and unique molecular identifiers being introduced. Trizol reagent was used to extract RNA from every sample. The libraries were amplified in two PCR steps, and the second step added a second sample barcode and Illumina TruSeq adapters. Sequencing of the libraries was done on an Illumina NovaSeq, producing 2 x 150 bp paired-end reads. The authors' analysis ran thus. Demultiplexing of reads and collapsing into UMI-guided consensus sequences were performed with migec v1.2.7. Using mixcr v2.1.11, UMI consensuses were aligned to TRA and TRB V and J templates and then assembled into clonotypes. A clonotype was counted as expanded or contracted only when both edgeR and NoisET called the clonotype significant, with the noise models trained on biological replicates. edgeR calls used a false discovery rate-adjusted p below 0.01 and a log2 fold-change threshold of 1. As an exploratory analysis of dynamics, max-normalized trajectories of the 1000 most abundant clonotypes were examined by PCA with hierarchical clustering. Each responding clone was given a CD4 or CD8 phenotype based on the CD4+ and CD8+ repertoires, which had been sequenced separately. The public reads were run again by TCRdb, first through fastp at Q25 and then through MiXCR, and only productive beta chains were kept. Rows are combined by CDR3 protein, so each entry shows the most common genes and DNA. The V and J calls follow TCRdb's processing rather than the paper's. This sample has roughly 410,000 distinct CDR3 sequences in its table, and about 24% of those were observed once. Clones ranked in the top ten supply 8.8% of the sample.

The source of the sample is a study of T-cell memory formation after mild COVID-19 (dated by TCRdb to 2020 to 2022). In the study overall: Most TCR sequence clusters were specific to one of the two donors. Longitudinal TCRalpha and TCRbeta repertoire sequencing tracked T-cell clones expanding and contracting after mild COVID-19 in a couple of donors. Two young, previously healthy adult volunteers, one female and one male, were included in the cohort. Summary of the overall study and its limitations: Whether the second-wave clones peaking on day 37 were SARS-CoV-2 specific was not confirmed. Contracting CD4+ clones were found mainly in CM and EM memory subsets, while CD8+ clones were enriched in EMRA. From day 15 to 85, contracting clones showed balanced CD4/CD8 phenotypes, whereas a second wave of clones that expanded from day 15 to 37 leaned towards CD4+. Some responding clones were found in pre-infection memory, which suggests that pre-existing cross-reactive memory T cells took part in the SARS-CoV-2 response. The study covered only a couple of mild cases, and larger cohorts including severe cases with pre-infection samples were considered necessary.

V is shortened by 2 bases, J by 10 bases, and the region joining them spans 18 bases. The CDR3 has 15 amino acids, counting the end cysteine and phenylalanine. Of all the DNA, just the CDR3 is kept, 45 bases in frame from base 1. PBMCs were isolated by Ficoll-Paque density gradient centrifugation. Sequenced input: PBMCs or a T cell subset sorted from them (not recorded which). This receptor was obtained from an adult woman who had mild COVID-19 (a few samples of this study predate the infection). The sample titles of this study are shuffled in the database, so cell type and time point are left out; the donor was told from shared clones. The rearranged chain carries TRBV12-3 or TRBV12-4 and TRBJ2-1; the best D guess is TRBD2, with 5 bases matching. The CDR3 amino acid sequence is: CASSLNGGFSMEQFF. The nucleotide sequence is TGTGCCAGCAGTTTAAATGGCGGGTTCTCGATGGAGCAGTTCTTC.